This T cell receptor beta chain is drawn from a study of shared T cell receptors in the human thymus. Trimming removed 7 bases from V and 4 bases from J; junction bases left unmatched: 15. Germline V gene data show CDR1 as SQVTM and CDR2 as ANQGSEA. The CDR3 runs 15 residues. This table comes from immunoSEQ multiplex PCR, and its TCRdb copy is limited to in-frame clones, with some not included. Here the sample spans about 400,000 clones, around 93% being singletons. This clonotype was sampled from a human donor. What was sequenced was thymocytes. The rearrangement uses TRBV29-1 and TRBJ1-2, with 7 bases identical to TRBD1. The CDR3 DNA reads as TGCAGCGCTACATTGGGACAGAATTTTTTCTATGGCTACACCTTC. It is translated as CSATLGQNFFYGYTF.